This TCR beta chain was identified in a study of T cell responses to AZD1222 COVID-19 vaccine. Study details: Second-dose schedules of about 4 or about 12 weeks were combined.

Whole-study findings and limits: Regions 160-218 and 743-854 dominated among vaccine-associated CD4 TCRs spanning spike. Donors were largely white British and mainly female; clonal diversity was possibly underestimated. Repertoire samples came only from after the peak T cell response.

Produced via immunoSEQ multiplex PCR; TCRdb's table is partial and in-frame only. Of 95,000 to 100,000 clones listed, about 90% are singletons. The CDR3 consists of 13 residues. The V and J ends lost 2 bases and 0 bases respectively, with 4 bases between them. Points on this clone: What it binds is not known.

Sequences were derived from peripheral blood, sampled on day 0 of AZD1222 vaccination. The source is an adult in good health. The gene calls are TRBV12-3 or TRBV12-4 and TRBJ1-2, with no clear D. CDR3 bases: TGTGCCAGCAGTTTATCACCTAACTATGGCTACACCTTC. It codes for CASSLSPNYGYTF.